Reported below is one T cell receptor (beta chain). As yet, its antigen is unknown. The repertoire was sequenced with immunoSEQ multiplex PCR; TCRdb's copy has only in-frame clones and lacks some. The repertoire includes around 150,000 clones, approximately 72% of them detected once, and 9.2% sits in the top ten. The data belong to a study of PD-1 blockade in classical Hodgkin lymphoma. Brentuximab vedotin exposure varied, and every patient relapsed after autologous stem cell transplantation. The CDR3 runs 16 residues. V was trimmed by 2 bases and J by 0 bases, leaving 11 bases between them. Germline CDR1 MNHEY, CDR2 SVGAGI. Study-wide results and caveats: Repertoire differences lack defined causes, possibly disease activity or prior therapy.

The origin of this receptor is a human donor with classical Hodgkin lymphoma. This chain links TRBV6-5 with TRBJ1-5, with TRBD1 as a possible D gene (6 bases). The sample consisted of peripheral blood mononuclear cells (PBMCs), taken before the second cycle of nivolumab. CDR3 region: CASSYLTGNSNQPQHF. The CDR3 DNA reads as TGTGCCAGCAGTTACCTGACAGGAAATAGCAATCAGCCCCAGCATTTT.